This T cell receptor (beta chain) was sequenced in a study of blood T cell repertoires in COVID-19. Looking at the study overall: Spain, Italy and the United States supplied samples that represented acute and convalescent COVID-19.

Only in-frame clones appear in the TCRdb table, and some are missing; sequencing was by immunoSEQ multiplex PCR. The sample holds approximately 170,000 clones, about 83% seen once. Per the germline V gene, CDR1 is LNHDA and CDR2 is SQIVND (reference sequence). The CDR3 spans 13 residues. V was pared by 10 bases and J by 6 bases, with 9 bases of the junction left unmatched. V gene TRBV19 combines with J gene TRBJ2-3; 8 bases map to TRBD1. The clonotype was recovered from a man younger than 35 with active or convalescent COVID-19. Source material: peripheral blood. In nucleotides, the CDR3 is TGTGCCACAACAGGGGGAGGTTGGGATACGCAGTATTTT. Translated, it gives CATTGGGWDTQYF.